Each of the 9 T cell receptor beta chains below was sequenced from the same sample in a study of PD-L1 blockade in urothelial cancer. Regarding time point: pretreatment peripheral blood. Sequencing used immunoSEQ multiplex PCR; TCRdb keeps in-frame clones, though not all of them. The sample lists around 43,000 clones; approximately 90% were seen once. The sequencing here drew on PBMCs, taken around atezolizumab (anti-PD-L1) treatment. All receptors come from a donor aged 40 or over with urothelial cancer.

The V gene is TRBV7-9, the J gene TRBJ1-2; a weak D match, TRBD1 (5 bases). This CDR3 is built from 16 residues. V lost 2 bases and J lost 4, with 17 bases in between. Germline V CDR1 and CDR2: SEHNR, FQNEAQ (reference sequence). The CDR3 DNA reads TGTGCCAGCAGCTTATTTGGGGCGGCCAGTACCTATGGCTACACCTTC. This encodes CASSLFGAASTYGYTF.

The V gene is TRBV5-1, the J gene TRBJ1-1; D is possibly TRBD1 (6 bases). The CDR3 runs to 13 residues. With 4 bases removed from V and 5 bases from J, the gap between germline ends came to 12 bases. Germline V gives CDR1 SGHRS, CDR2 YFSETQ. The CDR3 DNA follows: TGCGCCAGCAGCCCTCAGGGGTGGACTGAAGCTTTCTTT. The encoded protein is CASSPQGWTEAFF.

The chain links TRBV29-1 to TRBJ2-4; no clear D gene. With 7 bases removed from V and 0 bases from J, the gap between germline ends came to 10 bases. CDR1 is SQVTM, CDR2 ANQGSEA, per germline. This CDR3 is 13 amino acids long. CDR3 region: CSGRDIAKNIQYF. The CDR3, as DNA: TGCAGCGGCCGAGACATAGCCAAAAACATTCAGTACTTC.

V gene TRBV19 combines with J gene TRBJ2-5; the match to TRBD2 covers 8 bases. The CDR3 covers 16 residues. J was trimmed by 5 bases and V by 4 bases; bases with no gene match: 12. Germline values: CDR1 LNHDA, CDR2 SQIVND (reference sequence). The CDR3 protein is CASSRGSGGPGETQYF. CDR3 nucleotides: TGTGCCAGTAGTAGGGGGTCGGGAGGGCCGGGGGAGACCCAGTACTTC.

The V gene is TRBV28, the J gene TRBJ2-3, with no clear D. Germline V CDR1 and CDR2: MDHEN, SYDVKM. V was cut by 6 bases and J by 4 bases, with 17 bases left in between. The CDR3 has 15 residues. Here the CDR3 DNA reads TGTGCCAGCAGCGCCCCCTTAGAGAATTCAGATACGCAGTATTTT. Amino acids: CASSAPLENSDTQYF.

The V and J genes are TRBV11-1 and TRBJ2-7, with 8 bases identical to TRBD1. Trimming took 5 bases from V and 2 from J; bases not matched to a gene: 8. This CDR3 spans 15 amino acids. Germline assignment: CDR1 SGHAT and CDR2 FQDESV (reference sequence). The CDR3 sequence: CASSQRRGPTYEQYF. DNA of the CDR3: TGTGCCAGCAGCCAGCGCAGGGGGCCTACCTACGAGCAGTACTTC.

This clone was recorded only once. The CDR3 DNA reads as TGTGCCAGCAGCCGGCAGACAGGGGGCGAGCAGTACTTC. Amino acids: CASSRQTGGEQYF. The V gene is TRBV14, the J gene TRBJ2-7; 9 bases line up with TRBD1. Unmatched junction bases numbered 4, after V lost 4 bases and J lost 6 bases. The CDR3 totals 13 residues. Germline loops: CDR1 SGHDN, CDR2 FVKESK.

This clone showed up just once. V is TRBV6-5 and J is TRBJ1-1, with D possibly matching TRBD1 (5 bases). V dropped 2 bases and J dropped 3 bases, with 13 bases sitting between them. Looked up from germline, CDR1 is MNHEY and CDR2 is SVGAGI. The CDR3 is made up of 15 amino acids. The CDR3 protein is CASSYARGWDTEAFF. CDR3 nucleotide sequence: TGTGCCAGCAGTTACGCTAGGGGATGGGACACTGAAGCTTTCTTT.

V and J are TRBV25-1 and TRBJ2-5, with 12 bases aligning to TRBD2. The CDR3 has 14 residues. Germline V gene lookup returns CDR1 MGHDK and CDR2 SYGVNS. J was trimmed by 5 bases and V by 5 bases; bases with no gene match: 3. The CDR3, as DNA: TGTGCCAGCAGTATAGGGACTAGCGGGGAGACCCAGTACTTC. It encodes CASSIGTSGETQYF.